This paragraph covers one T cell receptor (beta chain) sequence. This clonotype was seen a few times. This clone's antigen is unknown. Per-base quality was not reported, and no clone a single base away is much larger than it. This sample stems from a study of CD8 T cells in ankylosing spondylitis (dated by TCRdb to 2017 to 2019). Broadly, across the study: T cell receptor beta repertoires were profiled in healthy donors and ankylosing spondylitis patients so that disease-linked TCR variants could be found. Peripheral blood samples were taken, and synovial fluid was additionally collected from ankylosing spondylitis patients. The full study cohort was made up of about 25 ankylosing spondylitis patients and 95 to 130 healthy donors.

The germline V gene sets CDR1 to MNHNS and CDR2 to SASEGT. The CDR3 measures 14 amino acids from cysteine to phenylalanine. Just CDR3 DNA is preserved here, 42 bases in frame from base 1. V has 5 bases trimmed and J has 6 bases trimmed; junction bases matching no gene number 5. Overall study results and their limits: Some motif variants had previously been reported in the synovial fluid and blood of reactive arthritis patients, which suggests shared mechanisms of disease initiation. In peripheral blood, the disease-linked clones were found at relatively low frequencies and had a CD8+ phenotype. Blood from ankylosing spondylitis patients appeared to be characterized by a TCR beta motif made up of fewer than ten highly homologous amino acid variants. Significant enrichment of the disease-linked clones was reported in matched synovial fluid samples from ankylosing spondylitis patients.

Sequencing was carried out with an Illumina HiSeq 2500. Quantitative 5'-RACE with molecular barcodes was used to prepare TCR beta libraries. In the authors' own workflow: A new computational method based on a probabilistic model of VDJ rearrangement was used to identify disease-linked TCR variants. Clones were called with MiXCR by TCRdb after fastp trimmed the public reads at Q25, and only in-frame beta chains were retained. Each CDR3 protein appears once, grouped with its most common genes and DNA. Clone size and V and J calls follow TCRdb, not the original study. The sample has about 800,000 distinct CDR3 sequences on record, about 12% of them singletons. Under 0.6% of the sample lies in the top ten.

Input material: blood, either unsorted or a sorted T cell fraction (not recorded which). This receptor was obtained from a male donor with ankylosing spondylitis. The chain employs TRBV6-1 and TRBJ2-1; 9 middle bases align to TRBD2. At the DNA level, the sequence is TGTGCCAGCAGTCGTAGCGGGAGTCCCAATGAGCAGTTCTTC. This is translated as CASSRSGSPNEQFF.